This T cell receptor beta chain was identified in a study of blood T cell repertoires in COVID-19. In the study overall: Italy, Spain and the United States were the sources of the convalescent and acute COVID-19 samples. T cells, B-cell-depleted T cells, or PBMCs provided the cDNA or gDNA that served as material.

Profiling relied on immunoSEQ multiplex PCR, and the TCRdb table lists in-frame clones only, not all of them. The sample consists of approximately 220,000 clones, less than 90% of them appearing once. The study recruited people aged about 18 to 89 years across approximately 23 US areas. Categorization into cohorts depended on clinical history that participants reported. The V end was cut by 5 bases, the J end by 11 bases, with 16 bases between. CDR3 size: 14 residues. Germline V gene data show CDR1 as SGHTA and CDR2 as FQGTGA. The chain uses TRBV7-3 and TRBJ1-6; a possible D gene is TRBD1 (6 bases). The source material was PBMCs or T cells enriched from blood (not recorded which). The receptor was derived from a woman between 25 and 40 years old who had been exposed to COVID-19. The CDR3 loop reads CASSQGSPLAPLHF. In DNA, the CDR3 is TGTGCCAGCAGCCAGGGGTCCCCTCTGGCACCCCTCCACTTT. The whole variable domain, remainder taken from reference TRBV7-3 and TRBJ1-6, is GAGVSQTPSNKVTEKGKYVELRCDPISGHTALYWYRQSLGQGPEFLIYFQGTGAADDSGLPNDRFFAVRPEGSVSTLKIQRTERGDSAVYLCASSQGSPLAPLHFGNGTRLTVT.